The 9 T cell receptor beta chains below were found in one sample sequenced in a study of blood T cell repertoires in COVID-19. The assay was immunoSEQ multiplex PCR, and TCRdb's table has in-frame clones only and misses some. The data show under 150,000 clones, 70% to 90% seen once. Source material: peripheral blood. The source of these receptors is a middle-aged woman with active or convalescent COVID-19.

This clone was found a few times. The chain uses TRBV7-2 and TRBJ1-1; perhaps TRBD1 as D (6 bases). The ends were cut back, 5 bases at V and 1 base at J, with 11 bases in the middle. This CDR3 region has 14 residues. Germline V CDR1 and CDR2: SGHTA, FQGNSA. The CDR3: CASSEGHANTEAFF. CDR3 coding DNA: TGTGCCAGCAGCGAGGGACACGCGAACACTGAAGCTTTCTTT.

This CDR3 reads CASRSGGWTGELFF. CDR3 DNA sequence: TGTGCCAGCCGATCCGGGGGTTGGACCGGGGAGCTGTTTTTT. The chain joins TRBV27 to TRBJ2-2, with D maybe TRBD2 (6 bases). The CDR3 is 14 amino acids. Germline loops: CDR1 MNHEY, CDR2 SMNVEV (reference sequence). V was trimmed by 8 bases and J by 5 bases, leaving 15 bases between them.

The chain joins TRBV2 to TRBJ1-4; possibly TRBD1 for D (6 bases). Trimming took 6 bases from V and 1 from J, leaving 18 bases between them. This CDR3 region has 17 residues. Germline V gene lookup returns CDR1 SNHLY and CDR2 FYNNEI. The CDR3 here is CASSGRTAPGTNEKLFF. For the CDR3, the DNA is TGTGCCAGCAGCGGCAGGACAGCTCCTGGAACTAATGAAAAACTGTTTTTT.

This rearrangement joins TRBV15 to TRBJ2-7; TRBD2 agrees at 7 bases. V was clipped by 0 bases and J by 3 bases; unmatched bases: 5. Germline CDR1 LNHNV, CDR2 YYDKDF (reference sequence). The CDR3 length is 15 residues. The CDR3 region has the DNA TGTGCCACCAGCAGAGATCAGGGAGGGAGCTACGAGCAGTACTTC. It translates to CATSRDQGGSYEQYF. Full variable domain (outside the CDR3, taken from reference TRBV15 and TRBJ2-7): DAMVIQNPRYQVTQFGKPVTLSCSQTLNHNVMYWYQQKSSQAPKLLFHYYDKDFNNEADTPDNFQSRRPNTSFCFLDIRSPGLGDTAMYLCATSRDQGGSYEQYFGPGTRLTVT.

J is TRBJ1-1 and V is TRBV28, with 11 bases that match TRBD1. Per germline, CDR1 MDHEN and CDR2 SYDVKM. The length of the CDR3 is 18 residues. V gave up 8 bases and J gave up 2 bases; unmatched junction bases: 16. CDR3 residues: CASFGVGTGGAGNTEAFF. The DNA for the CDR3 is TGTGCCAGCTTTGGGGTGGGGACAGGGGGTGCTGGAAACACTGAAGCTTTCTTT.

This rearrangement joins TRBV3-1 (or the pseudogene TRBV3-2) to TRBJ2-5; 10 bases fit TRBD2. V lost 3 bases, J lost 2 bases, and 6 bases stayed unmatched. This CDR3 contains 16 residues. Germline-derived CDR1 and CDR2 are LGHDT and YNNKEL (reference sequence). The DNA for the CDR3 is TGTGCCAGCAGCCACCCGGGACTAGCGATTCAAGAGACCCAGTACTTC. Its translation: CASSHPGLAIQETQYF.

The V call is TRBV4-3, the J call TRBJ2-3; D not certain. Germline V gene sequence: CDR1 LGHNA, CDR2 YSLEER. V dropped 1 base and J dropped 2 bases, with 7 bases sitting between them. The CDR3 runs 14 residues. The CDR3 sequence is CASSQGHVTDTQYF. The CDR3 DNA reads TGCGCCAGCAGCCAAGGGCACGTCACAGATACGCAGTATTTT.

This clone was detected only once. This chain links TRBV4-3 with TRBJ1-2; TRBD1 agrees at 12 bases. V lost 4 bases and J lost 3; bases outside the gene matches: 3. CDR3 length: 15 amino acids. Germline V CDR1 and CDR2: LGHNA, YSLEER. CDR3 protein: CASSRGTGGDYGYTF. CDR3 in DNA: TGCGCCAGCAGCCGTGGGACAGGGGGCGACTATGGCTACACCTTC.

This clone was seen a single time. This sequence joins TRBV6-5 and TRBJ1-2; 7 positions match TRBD1. In germline, CDR1 is MNHEY, CDR2 SVGAGI. V shed 0 bases and J 1 base; nucleotides not matched to a gene: 5. The length of the CDR3 is 16 residues. CDR3 nucleotides: TGTGCCAGCAGTTACTCGGGACAGCTTCTTAACTATGGCTACACCTTC. Translation: CASSYSGQLLNYGYTF.